These T cell receptor beta chains were read from a single sample in a study of blood T cell repertoires in COVID-19. Produced via immunoSEQ multiplex PCR; TCRdb's table is partial and in-frame only. The sample records some 170,000 clones, roughly 80% being singletons. The sample comprised peripheral blood. The receptors stem from a man between 60 and 75 years old with acute or convalescent COVID-19. CDR3s include the opening cysteine and the closing phenylalanine or tryptophan. The D gene is left open where the match is weak. Size tells how often a clone was seen (once, few, many) or the class of an expanded clone, and some rows leave it out.

j_gene,d_gene,v_gene,abundance,len,CDR3aa,CDR3nt
TRBJ2-7,.,TRBV4-1,.,14,CASSQGRGGYEQYF,TGCGCCAGCAGCCAAGGCAGGGGCGGCTACGAGCAGTACTTC
TRBJ2-1,TRBD2,TRBV4-1,.,16,CASSQGWGGGASEQFF,TGCGCCAGCAGCCAAGGTTGGGGCGGGGGGGCGTCTGAGCAGTTCTTC
TRBJ1-1,.,TRBV19,.,12,CASSTGDTEAFF,TGTGCCAGTAGTACCGGGGACACTGAAGCTTTCTTT
TRBJ2-7,.,TRBV5-6,few,14,CASSRQALVSEQYF,TGTGCCAGCAGCCGGCAGGCTTTGGTCTCCGAGCAGTACTTC
TRBJ2-3,TRBD1,TRBV7-9,.,16,CASSRPGGDGGVTQYF,TGTGCCAGCAGCCGACCAGGGGGCGACGGGGGAGTTACGCAGTATTTT
TRBJ2-7,.,TRBV6-5,.,15,CASSVNRVPLYEQYF,TGTGCCAGCAGCGTAAACAGGGTCCCCCTCTACGAGCAGTACTTC
TRBJ2-1,TRBD2,TRBV6-1,.,13,CASSEASGGALIF,TGTGCCAGCAGTGAAGCTAGCGGGGGGGCCTTGATCTTC
TRBJ2-7,TRBD2,TRBV9,once,13,CASSQRGWDEQYF,TGTGCCAGCAGCCAGCGGGGGTGGGACGAGCAGTACTTC
TRBJ2-7,TRBD1,TRBV10-1,.,14,CASSPGTGPYEQYF,TGCGCCAGCAGCCCCGGGACAGGTCCCTACGAGCAGTACTTC
TRBJ1-1,.,TRBV11-3,.,13,CASSFSQNTEAFF,TGTGCCAGCAGCTTCAGTCAAAACACTGAAGCTTTCTTT
TRBJ1-2,.,TRBV27,.,14,CASSFARARESYTF,TGTGCCAGCAGTTTCGCGAGGGCTCGGGAAAGCTACACCTTC
TRBJ2-3,TRBD2,TRBV30,many,15,CAWRSSGGNTDTQYF,TGTGCCTGGAGATCTAGCGGGGGAAACACAGATACGCAGTATTTT
TRBJ1-2,TRBD1,TRBV24-1,.,14,CATSDRDRGLGYTF,TGTGCCACCAGTGACCGGGACAGGGGACTTGGCTACACCTTC
TRBJ1-2,TRBD1,TRBV30,many,12,CAWTMDRGGYTF,TGTGCCTGGACTATGGACAGGGGTGGCTACACCTTC
TRBJ1-2,.,TRBV7-9,.,12,CASSLERGRAYF,TGTGCCAGCAGCTTAGAAAGGGGCCGAGCCTACTTC
TRBJ1-2,TRBD1,TRBV6-5,.,14,CASSPTGTNYGYTF,TGTGCCAGCAGCCCGACAGGGACTAACTATGGCTACACCTTC
TRBJ2-7,.,TRBV18,.,15,CASSPSDTYSYEQYF,TGTGCCAGCTCACCATCGGACACCTACTCCTACGAGCAGTACTTC
TRBJ2-1,TRBD2,TRBV3-1/TRBV3-2,.,15,CASSQTSGGAFEQFF,TGTGCCAGCAGCCAAACTAGCGGGGGGGCGTTCGAGCAGTTCTTC
TRBJ2-7,TRBD1,TRBV5-1,.,14,CASSSGTGTYEQYF,TGCGCCAGCAGCTCCGGGACAGGGACTTACGAGCAGTACTTC
TRBJ2-3,.,TRBV19,.,15,CASSLIHRGADTQYF,TGTGCCAGTAGTCTCATCCATCGAGGCGCAGATACGCAGTATTTT
TRBJ1-2,TRBD1,TRBV6-5,.,15,CASRINEGQGLPCTF,TGTGCCAGCAGAATTAATGAGGGACAGGGCCTGCCTTGCACCTTC
TRBJ1-1,TRBD1,TRBV3-1/TRBV3-2,.,13,CASSTPGTVEAFF,TGTGCCAGCAGCACCCCCGGGACAGTTGAAGCTTTCTTT
TRBJ2-1,TRBD2,TRBV3-1/TRBV3-2,.,13,CASSQLAGDEQFF,TGTGCCAGCAGCCAATTAGCGGGGGATGAGCAGTTCTTC
TRBJ1-1,TRBD1,TRBV30,few,17,CAWSRTGGYRMNTEAFF,TGTGCCTGGAGTAGGACAGGGGGCTATCGAATGAACACTGAAGCTTTCTTT
TRBJ2-7,TRBD2,TRBV7-2,.,14,CASSSSGGAYEQYF,TGTGCCAGCAGCTCGAGCGGGGGGGCCTACGAGCAGTACTTC
TRBJ2-2,.,TRBV6-2/TRBV6-3,.,16,CASSYGGRVRTGELFF,TGTGCCAGCAGTTACGGCGGCAGGGTTAGGACCGGGGAGCTGTTTTTT
TRBJ2-7,TRBD1,TRBV13,.,14,CASSGGTDTYEQYF,TGTGCCAGCAGCGGTGGGACAGATACCTACGAGCAGTACTTC
TRBJ2-5,TRBD2,TRBV9,.,15,CASSGLGTSGETQYF,TGTGCCAGCAGCGGGCTCGGCACTAGCGGGGAGACCCAGTACTTC
TRBJ2-3,TRBD1,TRBV2,.,14,CASKSGQGPDTQYF,TGTGCCAGCAAATCGGGACAGGGTCCAGATACGCAGTATTTT
TRBJ2-1,TRBD2,TRBV9,.,14,CASSAGGLSNEQFF,TGTGCCAGCAGCGCGGGGGGGCTGAGCAATGAGCAGTTCTTC
TRBJ2-3,TRBD2,TRBV11-2,.,19,CASSPRNRLAGGRLDTQYF,TGTGCCAGCAGCCCCCGAAACAGACTAGCGGGGGGGCGACTAGATACGCAGTATTTT
TRBJ1-2,.,TRBV2,.,16,CASNLVSGGANYGYTF,TGTGCCAGCAATTTAGTATCGGGGGGAGCTAACTATGGCTACACCTTC
TRBJ1-2,.,TRBV19,.,13,CASRLQDSNGYTF,TGTGCCAGTAGGCTACAGGATAGTAATGGCTACACCTTC
TRBJ1-2,.,TRBV15,once,13,CATRDGSNYGYTF,TGTGCCACGCGGGACGGTTCTAACTATGGCTACACCTTC
TRBJ1-6,TRBD1,TRBV10-3,.,14,CAITGTGDNSPLHF,TGTGCCATAACCGGGACAGGGGATAATTCACCCCTCCACTTT
TRBJ2-5,TRBD2,TRBV3-1/TRBV3-2,.,15,CASSRGTGGGETQYF,TGTGCCAGCAGCCGAGGGACGGGAGGGGGAGAGACCCAGTACTTC
TRBJ2-1,.,TRBV15,.,16,CATSPQGLSVGHEQFF,TGTGCCACCAGCCCCCAGGGACTCTCGGTGGGCCATGAGCAGTTCTTC
TRBJ1-4,.,TRBV2,.,16,CASRDPGGRSNEKLFF,TGTGCCAGCAGGGACCCCGGGGGGAGGAGTAATGAAAAACTGTTTTTT
TRBJ2-3,TRBD2,TRBV4-3,.,17,CASSQTPDSGGTDTQYF,TGCGCCAGCAGCCAAACCCCGGATAGCGGGGGAACAGATACGCAGTATTTT
TRBJ1-6,.,TRBV7-2,.,15,CASSPRGVWNSPLHF,TGTGCCAGCAGCCCCAGGGGTGTGTGGAATTCACCCCTCCACTTT
TRBJ1-1,TRBD1,TRBV30,.,13,CAWSVGGRTEAFF,TGTGCCTGGAGTGTAGGGGGCCGAACTGAAGCTTTCTTT
TRBJ1-1,.,TRBV19,once,13,CASSIARGTEAFF,TGTGCCAGTAGTATAGCTAGGGGAACTGAAGCTTTCTTT
TRBJ2-7,.,TRBV5-1,.,13,CASSPTGLGEQYF,TGCGCCAGCAGCCCCACAGGGTTGGGCGAGCAGTACTTC
TRBJ1-3,.,TRBV7-9,once,15,CASSLSRGTGNTIYF,TGTGCCAGCAGCTTGTCTCGGGGAACTGGAAACACCATATATTTT
TRBJ2-1,.,TRBV6-6,.,17,CASSPGGPSGRYNEQFF,TGTGCCAGCAGTCCCGGGGGCCCTAGCGGACGATACAATGAGCAGTTCTTC
TRBJ2-7,.,TRBV5-1,.,15,CASSLAPYRVHEQYF,TGCGCCAGCAGCTTAGCGCCCTACAGGGTACACGAGCAGTACTTC
TRBJ1-1,.,TRBV6-2/TRBV6-3,.,11,CASSYPGEAFF,TGTGCCAGCAGTTACCCGGGTGAAGCTTTCTTT
TRBJ2-2,.,TRBV5-1,few,14,CASSYFRDTGELFF,TGCGCCAGCTCCTATTTCCGGGACACCGGGGAGCTGTTTTTT
TRBJ1-4,TRBD1,TRBV5-1,.,16,CASSLEVQGANEKLFF,TGCGCCAGCAGCTTGGAAGTACAGGGGGCTAATGAAAAACTGTTTTTT
TRBJ2-5,.,TRBV2,.,11,CASREAETQYF,TGTGCCAGCAGGGAGGCGGAGACCCAGTACTTC
TRBJ1-5,.,TRBV24-1,.,14,CATSDWQGDQPQHF,TGTGCCACCAGTGACTGGCAGGGTGATCAGCCCCAGCATTTT
TRBJ2-1,TRBD1,TRBV4-1,.,15,CASSQEDRGLNEQFF,TGCGCCAGCAGCCAAGAGGACAGGGGGTTAAATGAGCAGTTCTTC
TRBJ2-1,TRBD2,TRBV19,.,17,CASSMQGHKGRAHEQFF,TGTGCCAGTAGTATGCAAGGACACAAGGGGAGGGCACATGAGCAGTTCTTC
TRBJ2-5,TRBD2,TRBV5-1,.,15,CASSFSSGVKETQYF,TGCGCCAGCAGCTTTTCTAGCGGGGTAAAAGAGACCCAGTACTTC
TRBJ2-3,TRBD2,TRBV10-3,.,18,CAISDSSGLAVTTDTQYF,TGTGCCATCAGTGACAGCTCGGGACTAGCGGTGACCACAGATACGCAGTATTTT